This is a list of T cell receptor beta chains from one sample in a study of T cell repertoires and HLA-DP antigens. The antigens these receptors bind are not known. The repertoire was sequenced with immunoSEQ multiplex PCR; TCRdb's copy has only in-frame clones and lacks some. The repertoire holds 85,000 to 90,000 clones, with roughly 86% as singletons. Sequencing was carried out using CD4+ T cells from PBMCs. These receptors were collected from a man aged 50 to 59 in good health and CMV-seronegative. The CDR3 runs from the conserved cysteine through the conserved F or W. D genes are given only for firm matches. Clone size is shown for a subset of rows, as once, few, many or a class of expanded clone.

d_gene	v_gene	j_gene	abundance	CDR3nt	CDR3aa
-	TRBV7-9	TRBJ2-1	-	TGTGCCAGCAGCCGGGACACCTACAATGAGCAGTTCTTC	CASSRDTYNEQFF
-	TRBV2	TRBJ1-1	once	TGTGCCAGCAGCGCTGTTGAAGCTTTCTTT	CASSAVEAFF
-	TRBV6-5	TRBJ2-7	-	TGTGCCAGCAGTTACATCCAGACTATGATTCCCTACGAGCAGTACTTC	CASSYIQTMIPYEQYF
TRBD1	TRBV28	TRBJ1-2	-	TGTGCCAGCACCCTATCAGGGGGACAGAGGTTCGTGGGCTACACCTTC	CASTLSGGQRFVGYTF
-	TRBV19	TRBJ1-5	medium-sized	TGTGCCAGTAGTATCCCTGCTTACAATCAGCCCCAGCATTTT	CASSIPAYNQPQHF
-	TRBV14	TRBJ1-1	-	TGTGCCAGCACCTCCGCGGGCTTGAACACTGAAGCTTTCTTT	CASTSAGLNTEAFF
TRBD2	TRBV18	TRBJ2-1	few	TGTGCCAGCTCACCACCAATCGGGACTAGCAATGAGCAGTTCTTC	CASSPPIGTSNEQFF
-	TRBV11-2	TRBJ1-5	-	TGTGCCAGCAGCTTAGATCCGGCGAGGGGTCAGCCCCAGCATTTT	CASSLDPARGQPQHF
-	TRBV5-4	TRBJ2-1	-	TGTGCCAGCAGCCCCCCGGGGGTTAGCGGTTACAATGAGCAGTTCTTC	CASSPPGVSGYNEQFF
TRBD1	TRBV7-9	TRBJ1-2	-	TGTGCCAGCAGCTTAGGACAGGGGGTGGATGGCTACACCTTC	CASSLGQGVDGYTF
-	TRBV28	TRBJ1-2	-	TGTGCCAGCAGAAAACCGGCAGGGAGTGGCTACACCTTC	CASRKPAGSGYTF
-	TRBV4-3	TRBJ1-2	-	TGCGCCAGCAGCACGCGGGTGGGGGTTGGTGGCTACACCTTC	CASSTRVGVGGYTF
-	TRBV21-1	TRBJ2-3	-	TGTGCCAGCAGCAGTCGGACAGGGGAAAGCACAGATACGCAGTATTTT	CASSSRTGESTDTQYF
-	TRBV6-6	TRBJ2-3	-	TGTGCCAGCAGTTACAAGGCAGATACGCAGTATTTT	CASSYKADTQYF
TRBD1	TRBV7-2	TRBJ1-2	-	TGTGCCAGCAGCTTAGGACAGGGGGCTAACTATGGCTACACCTTC	CASSLGQGANYGYTF
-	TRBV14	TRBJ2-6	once	TGTGCCAGCAGCCAGCGCGCAACGGGACAAATCTCTGGGGCCAACGTCCTGACTTTC	CASSQRATGQISGANVLTF
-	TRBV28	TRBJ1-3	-	TGTGCCAGCAGTCCAGGGAGGTTGGGAAACACCATATATTTT	CASSPGRLGNTIYF
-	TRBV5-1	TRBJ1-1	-	TGCGCCAGCAGCTTGGCCGCCCAGAACACTGAAGCTTTCTTT	CASSLAAQNTEAFF
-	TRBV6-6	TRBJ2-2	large	TGTGCCAGCAGTGGGGGAGGGAACACCGGGGAGCTGTTTTTT	CASSGGGNTGELFF
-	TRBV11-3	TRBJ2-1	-	TGTGCCAGCAGCTTAGCAGATAACAATGAGCAGTTCTTC	CASSLADNNEQFF
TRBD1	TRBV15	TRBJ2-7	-	TGTGCCACCAGCAGACTTGGGACAGGGAGAGGCTACGAGCAGTACTTC	CATSRLGTGRGYEQYF
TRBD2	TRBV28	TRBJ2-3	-	TGTGCCAGCAGTTTAGTAGCGGGAGGGTCGGCAGATACGCAGTATTTT	CASSLVAGGSADTQYF
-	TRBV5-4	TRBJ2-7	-	TGTGCCAGCAGCCCCCGGCAGGGCCCCTACGAGCAGTACTTC	CASSPRQGPYEQYF
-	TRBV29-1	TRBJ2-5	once	TGCAGCGTTCGAAGCGGAGAGACCCAGTACTTC	CSVRSGETQYF
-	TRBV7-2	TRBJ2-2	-	TGTGCCAGCAGCTCAGGACGGCACACCGGGGAGCTGTTTTTT	CASSSGRHTGELFF
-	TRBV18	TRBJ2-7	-	TGTGCCAGCTCACCAGGGACAACCTACGAGCAGTACTTC	CASSPGTTYEQYF
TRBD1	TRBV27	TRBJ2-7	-	TGTGCCAGCAGTTTAACTCCGATCGACAGGGAACGGCCCTACGAGCAGTACTTC	CASSLTPIDRERPYEQYF
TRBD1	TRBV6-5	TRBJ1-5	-	TGTGCCAGCAGCCAGACAGGGGATCAGCCCCAGCATTTT	CASSQTGDQPQHF
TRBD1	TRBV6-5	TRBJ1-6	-	TGTGCCAGCAGACAGGGGGTCGGCTCACCCCTCCACTTT	CASRQGVGSPLHF
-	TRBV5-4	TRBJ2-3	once	TGTGCCAGCAGCTTGATCGGGAGCGGAAGAACGCAGTATTTT	CASSLIGSGRTQYF
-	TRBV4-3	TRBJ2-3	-	TGCGCCAGCAGCCAAGAACCCTTGGGTAGGGCACATACGCAGTATTTT	CASSQEPLGRAHTQYF
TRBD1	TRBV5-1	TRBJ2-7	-	TGCGCCAGCAGCCCCGGGACAGCCTACGAGCAGTACTTC	CASSPGTAYEQYF
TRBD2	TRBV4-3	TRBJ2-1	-	TGCGCCAGCAGCCAAGATCCCCTAGCGGGAGGCTACAATGAGCAGTTCTTC	CASSQDPLAGGYNEQFF
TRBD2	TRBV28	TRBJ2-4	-	TGTGCCAGCAGTCCGGGACTAGCGGGCGCCAAAAACATTCAGTACTTC	CASSPGLAGAKNIQYF
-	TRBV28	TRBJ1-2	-	TGTGCCAGCAGTTTACCCGAGGACAGCTACACCTTC	CASSLPEDSYTF
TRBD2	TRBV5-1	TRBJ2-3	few	TGCGCCAGCAGCTTTAGCGGGACAGATACGCAGTATTTT	CASSFSGTDTQYF
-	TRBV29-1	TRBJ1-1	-	TGCAGCGTTGAGGGGGGGCTACGTACTGAAGCTTTCTTT	CSVEGGLRTEAFF
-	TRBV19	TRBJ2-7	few	TGTGCCAGTAGTCGGCAGGGGGGCTCCTACGAGCAGTACTTC	CASSRQGGSYEQYF
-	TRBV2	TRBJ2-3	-	TGTGCCAGCGATCGGCTAGCCACAGATACGCAGTATTTT	CASDRLATDTQYF
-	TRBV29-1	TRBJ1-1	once	TGCAGCGTTGAATCGACGGCTGAAGCTTTCTTT	CSVESTAEAFF
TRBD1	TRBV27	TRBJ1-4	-	TGTGCCAGCAGTAGGGACAGGTTGACTGAAAAACTGTTTTTT	CASSRDRLTEKLFF
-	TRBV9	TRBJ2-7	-	TGTGCCAGCGGGACCGGCTACGAGCAGTACTTC	CASGTGYEQYF
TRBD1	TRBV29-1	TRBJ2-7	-	TGCAGCGTCGTGGACAGGGGAGGGGAGCAGTACTTC	CSVVDRGGEQYF
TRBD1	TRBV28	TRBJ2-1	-	TGTGCCAGCAGTACCGACAGGGGTGAGTTCTTC	CASSTDRGEFF
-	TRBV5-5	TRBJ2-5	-	TGTGCCAGCAGCTGGGAACAGGGAATAGGCGAGACCCAGTACTTC	CASSWEQGIGETQYF
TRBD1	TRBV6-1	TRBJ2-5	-	TGTGCCAGCAGCAAAACCACAGGGGGCGCTGAGACCCAGTACTTC	CASSKTTGGAETQYF
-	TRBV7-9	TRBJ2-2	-	TGTGCCAGCAGCTCCCCAGGGATTTACGGGGAGCTGTTTTTT	CASSSPGIYGELFF
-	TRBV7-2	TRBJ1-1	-	TGTGCCAGCAGCTCAGATCACAGGATGAACACTGAAGCTTTCTTT	CASSSDHRMNTEAFF
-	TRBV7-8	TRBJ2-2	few	TGTGCCAGCAGCTTGGGCGCCGCGGCCTTTGTTTTT	CASSLGAAAFVF
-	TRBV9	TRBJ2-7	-	TGTGCCAGCAGCGTAGCCAGCCCTACCTACGAGCAGTACTTC	CASSVASPTYEQYF